This T cell receptor beta chain was sequenced in a study of blood T cell repertoires in COVID-19 (dated by TCRdb to 2019 to 2021). About the study as a whole: Collaborator samples came from the United States, Italy and Spain and covered acute and convalescent phases of COVID-19. The dataset comprised deeply sampled blood TCRbeta repertoires from subjects exposed to, actively infected with, or recovered from COVID-19. The repertoires were released in a freely available public database intended as a resource for research on the immune response to SARS-CoV-2. Where HLA class I and class II types were available, the types were taken from metadata supplied by the sample provider, not from assay-based typing. The samples were drawn from the first 160 participants of the ongoing ImmuneRACE study and from 950 to 1,500 subjects provided by 6 global collaborators. The material from the prospective study consisted of cDNA or gDNA derived from T cells, B-cell-depleted T cells, or PBMCs. Sample metadata almost always included a de-identified subject ID, COVID-19 status, age in years and sex.

With regard to this clone: The target of this receptor is not known. No clone much larger than this one lies a single base away; base qualities are absent.

Each collaborating institution followed its own protocols to collect whole blood in K2EDTA tubes. For TCRbeta analysis, collaborators shipped samples in one of three forms: frozen whole blood, isolated PBMCs, or DNA extracted from either of those sample types. V is reduced by 0 bases and J by 8 bases, leaving a spacing of 10 bases between them. From its cysteine to its phenylalanine, the CDR3 spans 14 amino acids. Here the CDR3 DNA is all that survives: 42 bases in frame from base 1. CDR1 and CDR2 (SGHAT, FQNNGV) derive from the germline V gene. The immunoSEQ Assay, a bias-controlled multiplex PCR, was used to amplify TCRbeta CDR3 regions from genomic DNA. Processing in the source paper ran as follows. The number of nucleated cells in each sample was estimated from the amplification of reference gene primers within the assay. To quantify the absolute abundance of each unique TCRbeta CDR3 rearrangement, sequence reads were collapsed and filtered. For each sample, productive Simpson clonality was calculated as the square root of Simpson's diversity index over productive rearrangements. TCRdb took this table from immuneACCESS and kept in-frame rearrangements with V and J called. Such tables lack part of the clones; where checked against another copy, unresolved V genes explain under half of the gap, and the rest is unexplained. D and trimming were read from the DNA, whereas the V and J calls and clone size are those reported in that table. This sample holds 100,000 to 150,000 clones; around nine tenths were observed only once. Clones ranked in the top ten supply 1% to 1.5% of the sample.

On the study overall, not on this receptor specifically: How much clinical and demographic metadata was included differed by source and by participant, and the metadata was provided uncurated.

Recombination connected TRBV11-2 to TRBJ1-4; a tentative D call is TRBD1 (5 bases match). The sample was peripheral blood. This receptor was obtained from an elderly woman with acute or convalescent COVID-19. The DNA is as follows: TGTGCCAGCAGCTTAGACAGGGTTCAGGAAAAACTGTTTTTT. It translates as CASSLDRVQEKLFF. Full variable domain (CDR3 extended with the reference TRBV11-2 and TRBJ1-4 proteins): EAGVAQSPRYKIIEKRQSVAFWCNPISGHATLYWYQQILGQGPKLLIQFQNNGVVDDSQLPKDRFSAERLKGVDSTLKIQPAKLEDSAVYLCASSLDRVQEKLFFGSGTQLSVL.